These 18 T cell receptor beta chains came from one sample sequenced in a study of blood T cell repertoires in COVID-19. Profiled with immunoSEQ multiplex PCR; TCRdb holds only in-frame clones, not every one. The table shows about 220,000 clones, with approximately 84% occurring only once. The sequenced sample consisted of peripheral blood. The receptors were sampled from a man aged 50-60 years who had recovered from COVID-19.

V is TRBV24-1 and J is TRBJ1-2; unclear D gene. The CDR3 extends over 14 amino acids. CDR1 and CDR2 (germline): KGHDR, SFDVKD. The V end was cut by 1 base, the J end by 8 bases, with 13 bases between. The CDR3 nucleotides are TGTGCCACCAGTGATTTCGGGAACCCACGGGGCTACACCTTC. Residues: CATSDFGNPRGYTF.

The chain combines TRBV19 with TRBJ1-6, with D uncertain. This CDR3 spans 13 amino acids. Germline lookup yields CDR1 LNHDA and CDR2 SQIVND (reference sequence). The germline V and J ends were trimmed by 3 bases and 6 bases, with 6 bases remaining between them. The CDR3 sequence is CASSIGGNSPLHF. CDR3 nucleotides: TGTGCCAGTAGTATTGGCGGTAATTCACCCCTCCACTTT.

This chain links TRBV19 with TRBJ1-1; D is unresolved. Trimming pared 2 bases from V and 0 bases from J, leaving 7 bases between. Germline V gene sequence: CDR1 LNHDA, CDR2 SQIVND (reference sequence). CDR3 length: 14 residues. The DNA of the CDR3 is TGTGCCAGTAGTATAACCGGAGTGAACACTGAAGCTTTCTTT. Translating gives CASSITGVNTEAFF.

The chain links TRBV28 to TRBJ2-1; 9 bases agree with TRBD1. The CDR3 has 14 residues. V shed 5 bases, J shed 4 bases, and the junction held 3 bases outside the gene matches. CDR1 is MDHEN and CDR2 is SYDVKM in the germline V gene. The CDR3 region is CASSGTGHYNEQFF. For the CDR3, the DNA is TGTGCCAGCAGTGGGACAGGGCATTACAATGAGCAGTTCTTC.

The chain joins TRBV6-5 to TRBJ1-1; tentatively, D is TRBD1 (6 bases). In germline, CDR1 is MNHEY, CDR2 SVGAGI. The V end lost 2 bases, the J end lost 5 bases, and 12 bases lay between the germline ends. The CDR3 has 14 amino acids. CDR3 in amino acids: CASSYRGGKTEAFF. Written as DNA, the CDR3 is TGTGCCAGCAGTTACAGGGGGGGGAAAACTGAAGCTTTCTTT.

The chain combines TRBV2 with TRBJ2-2, with a weak D call TRBD1 (6 bases). CDR3 length: 15 residues. With 6 bases removed from V and 1 base from J, the gap between germline ends came to 12 bases. Germline-derived CDR1 and CDR2 are SNHLY and FYNNEI. CDR3 residues: CASRAGTQNTGELFF. The CDR3, as DNA: TGTGCCAGCAGGGCCGGGACACAGAACACCGGGGAGCTGTTTTTT.

The CDR3 reads CASSSREVRAKNIQYF. In DNA form, the CDR3 reads TGTGCCAGCAGTTCCCGGGAGGTTAGGGCCAAAAACATTCAGTACTTC. The chain is built from TRBV28 and TRBJ2-4, with 7 bases aligning to TRBD2. This CDR3 is built from 16 residues. Germline V gives CDR1 MDHEN, CDR2 SYDVKM. Losses at the gene ends were 4 bases for V and 1 base for J; bases not matched to a gene: 7.

The chain is built from TRBV14 and TRBJ1-2; D gene uncertain. CDR1 and CDR2 from the germline V gene are SGHDN and FVKESK. V shed 4 bases and J shed 3 bases, with 6 bases lying between them. CDR3 length: 12 amino acids. The CDR3 DNA sequence: TGTGCCAGCAGCCCCCAGGACTATGGCTACACCTTC. This sequence encodes CASSPQDYGYTF. The complete variable domain, with remaining parts taken from reference TRBV14 and TRBJ1-2, reads EAGVTQFPSHSVIEKGQTVTLRCDPISGHDNLYWYRRVMGKEIKFLLHFVKESKQDESGMPNNRFLAERTGGTYSTLKVQPAELEDSGVYFCASSPQDYGYTFGSGTRLTVV.

The rearrangement uses TRBV7-9 and TRBJ1-2; D is perhaps TRBD1 (6 bases). V lost 5 bases and J lost 7, with 11 bases in between. This CDR3 comprises 12 residues. Germline loops: CDR1 SEHNR, CDR2 FQNEAQ (reference sequence). CDR3 sequence: CASSKWGRGYTF. As DNA, the CDR3 is TGTGCCAGCAGCAAATGGGGGCGTGGCTACACCTTC.

This chain joins TRBV9 and TRBJ1-1, with 12 nucleotides matching TRBD1. J was trimmed by 4 bases and V by 3 bases; bases with no gene match: 4. The CDR3 loop spans 15 amino acids. The germline gives CDR1 SGDLS, CDR2 YYNGEE. CDR3: CASSGWGQGATEAFF. As DNA, the CDR3 is TGTGCCAGCAGCGGGTGGGGACAGGGGGCCACTGAAGCTTTCTTT.

CDR3 protein: CASSYASGGPYEQYF. The CDR3, as DNA: TGCGCCAGCAGCTACGCAAGCGGAGGACCCTACGAGCAGTACTTC. The rearrangement uses TRBV5-1 and TRBJ2-7; D is possibly TRBD2 (5 bases). Trimming pared 3 bases from V and 2 bases from J, leaving 15 bases between. Germline V lookup: CDR1 SGHRS, CDR2 YFSETQ. The CDR3 spans 15 residues.

CDR3 bases: TGTGCCAGCAGCCAAGATCTAGCGTCAGATACGCAGTATTTT. This codes for CASSQDLASDTQYF. The genes are TRBV3-1 (or the pseudogene TRBV3-2) and TRBJ2-3; possible D gene TRBD2, 6 bases. V gave up 0 bases and J gave up 4 bases, with 8 bases separating them. Germline CDR1 and CDR2: LGHDT and YNNKEL (reference sequence). The CDR3 is 14 residues long.

The chain uses TRBV7-7 and TRBJ2-1; 15 nucleotides match TRBD2. With 1 base clipped from V and 9 bases from J, the junction kept 4 bases outside the gene matches. The CDR3 covers 16 residues. The germline V gene encodes CDR1 SSHAT and CDR2 FNYEAQ (reference sequence). CDR3 DNA: TGTGCCAGCAGCTTAGGGGGGACTAGCGGGAGGAGTGAGCAGTTCTTC. It translates to CASSLGGTSGRSEQFF.

The chain uses TRBV28 and TRBJ2-5; 10 bases match TRBD2. V lost 5 bases and J lost 7; bases outside the gene matches: 10. The CDR3 sequence is 15 residues long. Germline CDR1 reads MDHEN; CDR2 reads SYDVKM. In DNA form, the CDR3 reads TGTGCCAGCAGTCCCGCGGCTAGCGGGAGTGGGACCCAGTACTTC. Protein: CASSPAASGSGTQYF.

This rearrangement joins TRBV3-1 (or the pseudogene TRBV3-2) to TRBJ1-1; 7 nucleotides agree with TRBD1. V shed 4 bases, J shed 7 bases, and the junction held 6 bases outside the gene matches. The CDR3 covers 13 residues. CDR1 is LGHDT, CDR2 YNNKEL, per germline (reference sequence). For the CDR3, the DNA is TGTGCCAGCAGCCGAACCGGGACAGATGAAGCTTTCTTT. Amino acids: CASSRTGTDEAFF.

The chain links TRBV27 to TRBJ2-5; D is ambiguous. The CDR3 has 13 amino acids. The V end lost 5 bases, the J end lost 5 bases, and 12 bases lay between the germline ends. The germline CDR1 and CDR2 sequences are MNHEY and SMNVEV (reference sequence). The CDR3 here is CASSRLYEETQYF. The CDR3 DNA follows: TGTGCCAGCAGTCGACTCTATGAGGAGACCCAGTACTTC.

This rearrangement joins TRBV5-1 to TRBJ2-1; TRBD2 matches 9 bases. From germline, CDR1 is SGHRS and CDR2 YFSETQ. The CDR3 is made up of 20 amino acids. The trim removed 4 bases at V and 0 bases at J, leaving 17 bases unmatched. For the CDR3, the DNA is TGCGCCAGCAGCGGAAACAGGGGACTATATAGCGGGAGCTCCTACAATGAGCAGTTCTTC. Its protein product is CASSGNRGLYSGSSYNEQFF.

The chain carries TRBV5-1 and TRBJ1-2, with TRBD1 matching over 8 bases. Germline trimming cut 0 bases from V and 3 bases from J; bases unmatched to any gene: 1. The CDR3 length is 14 residues. Looked up from germline, CDR1 is SGHRS and CDR2 is YFSETQ. The CDR3 loop reads CASSLADRDYGYTF. CDR3 bases: TGCGCCAGCAGCTTGGCGGACAGGGACTATGGCTACACCTTC.